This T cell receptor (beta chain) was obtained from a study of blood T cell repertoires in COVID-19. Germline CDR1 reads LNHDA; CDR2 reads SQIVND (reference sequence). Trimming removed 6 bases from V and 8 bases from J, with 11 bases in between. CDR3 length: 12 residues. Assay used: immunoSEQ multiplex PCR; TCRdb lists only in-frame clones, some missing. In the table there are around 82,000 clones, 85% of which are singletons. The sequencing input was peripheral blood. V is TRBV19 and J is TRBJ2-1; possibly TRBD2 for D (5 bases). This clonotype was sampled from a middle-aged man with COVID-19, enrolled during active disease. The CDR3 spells CASSRGGHEQFF. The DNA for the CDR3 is TGTGCCAGTAGCAGAGGAGGTCATGAGCAGTTCTTC.